The T cell receptor beta chain under discussion was sequenced for a study of T-cell memory formation after mild COVID-19. Regarding the study as a whole: Day 15 to 85 contractors were CD4/CD8 balanced; later expanders leaned CD4+. Detection of some responders pre-infection suggested pre-existing cross-reactive memory T cells participated.

Trimming removed 4 bases from V and 4 bases from J; junction bases left unmatched: 7. The CDR3 is 16 residues long. A word on this clonotype: Its antigen is as yet unknown.

Constant-segment-primed 5'RACE gave TCR alpha and TCR beta cDNA libraries with sample barcodes and UMIs. One entry per CDR3 protein, called by TCRdb with MiXCR from the 5' RACE reads. The table lists approximately 450,000 distinct CDR3 sequences, 18% of them singletons, with 10% to 15% in the top ten. The chain combines TRBV12-3 or TRBV12-4 with TRBJ2-2; 9 bases align to TRBD1. The sequencing sample was made of PBMCs or a T cell subset sorted from them (not recorded which). This TCR was recovered from an adult woman who had mild COVID-19 (a few samples of this study predate the infection). Cell type and time point are not known. CDR3 bases: TGTGCCAGCAGTTGGGGACAGGGTCTATTCACCGGGGAGCTGTTTTTT. Encoded protein: CASSWGQGLFTGELFF.